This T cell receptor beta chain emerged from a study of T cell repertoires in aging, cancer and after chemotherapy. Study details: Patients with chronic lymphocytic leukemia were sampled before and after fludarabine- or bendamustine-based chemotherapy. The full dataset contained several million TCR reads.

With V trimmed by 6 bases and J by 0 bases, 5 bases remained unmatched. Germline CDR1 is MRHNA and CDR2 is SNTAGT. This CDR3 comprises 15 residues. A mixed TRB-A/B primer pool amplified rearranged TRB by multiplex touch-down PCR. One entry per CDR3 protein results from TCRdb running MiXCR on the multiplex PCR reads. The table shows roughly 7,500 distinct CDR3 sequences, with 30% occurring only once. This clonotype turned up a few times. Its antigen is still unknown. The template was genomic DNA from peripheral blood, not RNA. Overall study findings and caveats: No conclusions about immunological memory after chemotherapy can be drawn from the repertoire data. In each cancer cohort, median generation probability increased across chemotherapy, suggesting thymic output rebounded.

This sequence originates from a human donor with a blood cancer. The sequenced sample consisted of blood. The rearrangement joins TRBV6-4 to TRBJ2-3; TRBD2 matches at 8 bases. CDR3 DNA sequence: TGTGCCAGCAGGGCGCTAGCGGGTAGCACAGATACGCAGTATTTT. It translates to CASRALAGSTDTQYF.